This T cell receptor (beta chain) was sequenced for a study of T-cell reconstitution after alpha-beta-depleted transplantation in children. Study observations and caveats: Expanded clones from the graft, numbering several hundred, reportedly supplied alpha-beta T cells about two months after transplant.

As to this clonotype: The antigen remains undetermined.

There are 16 residues in the CDR3. V gave up 2 bases and J gave up 5 bases; unmatched junction bases: 6. CDR1 and CDR2 from the germline V gene are MDHEN and SYDVKM. A library of TCRbeta sequences, prepared with unique molecular identifiers, was generated. TCRdb re-analysed the PCR reads in MiXCR, keeping a single row per CDR3 protein. The table lists 250,000 to 400,000 distinct CDR3 sequences, around 25% of them singletons, with approximately 10% in the top ten. The sequenced sample was PBMCs, mostly from graft donor cells, obtained 180 days after TCRalphabeta/CD19-depleted stem cell transplant. The receptor's source is a male patient aged 5 to 17 who had a stem cell transplant for acute lymphoblastic leukemia, so the T cells may come from the graft donor. The rearrangement joins TRBV28 to TRBJ2-3; 11 bases are shared with TRBD1. The CDR3: CASSLLDRGPRDTQYF. The CDR3 coding sequence is TGTGCCAGCAGTTTACTGGACAGGGGGCCGAGAGATACGCAGTATTTT.